The 27 T cell receptor beta chains listed next were all sequenced from one sample in a study of shared clonotypes between healthy human individuals. Data came from immunoSEQ multiplex PCR; TCRdb stores just in-frame clones and leaves some out. The sample gives roughly 400,000 clones, approximately 97% of which show up once; 0.32% is in the top ten. The sample was memory CD8+ T cells sorted from blood. Subset given: CD45RO+ cells pooled with CCR7-negative TemRA cells. Receptor source: a man aged 25 to 45 in good health.

This clone was observed a single time. V gene TRBV5-6 combines with J gene TRBJ1-5, with D possibly being TRBD1 (6 bases). The germline V and J ends were trimmed by 0 bases and 5 bases, with 15 bases remaining between them. CDR3 size: 16 residues. Germline V CDR1 and CDR2: SGHDT, YYEEEE. The CDR3 spells CASSLGGHRDDQPQHF. CDR3 nucleotides: TGTGCCAGCAGCTTGGGAGGCCACAGGGACGATCAGCCCCAGCATTTT.

The chain has TRBV12-5 and TRBJ1-2; D not certain. The CDR3 is made up of 14 amino acids. V lost 5 bases and J lost 4, with 14 bases in between. Germline-derived CDR1 and CDR2 are LGHNT and FRNRAP. The CDR3 reads CASGPGSTPYGYTF. Here the CDR3 DNA reads TGTGCTAGTGGTCCGGGCTCTACTCCCTATGGCTACACCTTC.

The CDR3, as DNA: TGTGCCAGCAGCTTGGATAGCGGGAGGGCCAATGAGCAGTTCTTC. Translated: CASSLDSGRANEQFF. The rearrangement links TRBV5-4 to TRBJ2-1; 11 positions match TRBD2. Germline-derived CDR1 and CDR2 are SGHNT and YYREEE (reference sequence). Losses at the gene ends were 0 bases for V and 6 bases for J; bases not matched to a gene: 2. The CDR3 is 15 residues long.

The J gene is TRBJ2-5, the V gene TRBV11-2; D gene uncertain. V was clipped by 5 bases and J by 0 bases, with 10 bases between them. CDR3 length equals 14 residues. CDR1 is SGHAT and CDR2 is FQNNGV in the germline V gene. CDR3 coding DNA: TGTGCCAGCAGCATGTGGCCAGACCAAGAGACCCAGTACTTC. Its translation: CASSMWPDQETQYF.

The chain recombines TRBV7-8 with TRBJ2-1; 8 bases agree with TRBD2. This CDR3 contains 17 residues. Per germline, CDR1 SGHVS and CDR2 FQNEAQ. J lost 0 bases, V lost 6 bases, and 10 bases had no gene match. In nucleotides, the CDR3 is TGTGCCAGCAGTCTAGCGGGTTGGACTACCTCCTACAATGAGCAGTTCTTC. This codes for CASSLAGWTTSYNEQFF.

This chain joins TRBV19 and TRBJ2-1, with 11 bases matching TRBD2. Per germline, CDR1 LNHDA and CDR2 SQIVND (reference sequence). The CDR3 covers 13 residues. The V and J ends lost 9 bases and 4 bases, in that order; junction bases with no gene match: 2. CDR3 sequence: CASGTSGYNEQFF. The CDR3 bases are TGTGCCAGCGGGACTAGCGGTTACAATGAGCAGTTCTTC.

The CDR3 here is CSARATLGYTF. As DNA, the CDR3 is TGCAGTGCTAGAGCCACGTTGGGCTACACCTTC. V is TRBV20-1 and J is TRBJ1-2; D is unclear. CDR3 size: 11 residues. V gave up 1 base and J gave up 8 bases, with 8 bases separating them. Germline CDR1 reads DFQATT; CDR2 reads SNEGSKA (reference sequence).

Comments on this clone: This CDR3 is also generated by other DNA sequences in the sample. V usage is TRBV5-1 and J usage is TRBJ2-5, with D perhaps matching TRBD1 (5 bases). Germline CDR1 is SGHRS and CDR2 is YFSETQ. V was clipped by 1 base and J by 4 bases, with 5 bases between them. The CDR3 loop spans 12 amino acids. As DNA, the CDR3 is TGCGCCAGCAGCTTGCAGGGAGAGACCCAGTACTTC. Translation: CASSLQGETQYF.

V gene TRBV28 combines with J gene TRBJ2-1; D ambiguous. This CDR3 comprises 16 residues. Germline V gene lookup returns CDR1 MDHEN and CDR2 SYDVKM. V lost 3 bases and J 7 bases, leaving 19 bases between the germline ends. CDR3: CASSFVANRLWNEQFF. The CDR3 nucleotides read TGTGCCAGCAGTTTCGTCGCGAACCGCCTTTGGAATGAGCAGTTCTTC. Variable domain in full (rest from reference TRBV28 and TRBJ2-1): DVKVTQSSRYLVKRTGEKVFLECVQDMDHENMFWYRQDPGLGLRLIYFSYDVKMKEKGDIPEGYSVSREKKERFSLILESASTNQTSMYLCASSFVANRLWNEQFFGPGTRLTVL.

This chain connects TRBV5-4 to TRBJ1-1; 7 bases map to TRBD1. The CDR3 sequence is 15 residues long. Germline CDR1 and CDR2: SGHNT and YYREEE (reference sequence). The V segment lost 4 bases and the J segment 1 base; nucleotides outside the gene matches: 7. CDR3: CASSTRQGSNTEAFF. CDR3 bases: TGTGCCAGCAGCACCCGACAGGGCTCGAACACTGAAGCTTTCTTT.

This rearrangement joins TRBV5-1 to TRBJ2-7; 9 positions match TRBD2. This CDR3 spans 14 amino acids. J was trimmed by 7 bases and V by 6 bases; bases with no gene match: 11. The germline V gene encodes CDR1 SGHRS and CDR2 YFSETQ. CDR3 nucleotides: TGCGCCAGCACCTCCGTAGCGGGAGTAGAGGAGCAGTACTTC. Its protein is CASTSVAGVEEQYF.

The V call is TRBV28, the J call TRBJ2-6; 10 bases align to TRBD2. Germline V CDR1 and CDR2: MDHEN, SYDVKM. V lost 6 bases to trimming and J lost 3 bases; unmatched junction nucleotides: 11. CDR3 length: 18 amino acids. The CDR3 bases are TGTGCCAGCAGCCTAAACCCCCTAGCGGGAGTTGGGGCCAACGTCCTGACTTTC. This gives the protein CASSLNPLAGVGANVLTF.

Of note for this clone: At one of its ends the junction is not consistent with the germline gene, which may arise from a read error. This chain connects TRBV5-1 to TRBJ1-3; D gene unclear. The CDR3 is 14 residues long. Germline CDR1 SGHRS, CDR2 YFSETQ. The chain's CDR3 is CATSENNSGNTIYF. The CDR3 bases are TGCGCCACCAGCGAGAACAACTCTGGAAACACCATATATTTT.

This clone has just a few counts. The J gene is TRBJ1-1, the V gene TRBV18; TRBD1 agrees at 7 bases. The CDR3 is 13 residues long. Germline assignment: CDR1 KGHSH and CDR2 LQKENI. V dropped 8 bases and J dropped 1; count of bases not matched to a gene: 4. CDR3 protein: CASTRQGNTEAFF. The CDR3 coding sequence is TGTGCCAGCACCCGACAGGGGAACACTGAAGCTTTCTTT.

This chain uses TRBV30 with TRBJ1-1; 7 nucleotides match TRBD1. This CDR3 spans 12 amino acids. The junction had 4 bases not matched to a gene; V was cut back by 2 bases and J by 7 bases. CDR1 and CDR2 from the germline V gene are GTSNPN and SVGIG (reference sequence). The DNA of the CDR3 is TGTGCCTGGAGTTCGGGACAGATTGAAGCTTTCTTT. Translation: CAWSSGQIEAFF.

This clone occurred once. The chain recombines TRBV28 with TRBJ1-2; D is unresolved. CDR1 MDHEN and CDR2 SYDVKM come from the germline V gene. This CDR3 comprises 11 residues. V gave up 5 bases and J gave up 2 bases, with 3 bases separating them. The CDR3 DNA follows: TGTGCCAGCAGTGTAAACTATGGCTACACCTTC. Translating it yields CASSVNYGYTF.

The rearrangement joins TRBV10-3 to TRBJ2-2; 10 nucleotides match TRBD2. The CDR3 has 16 residues. The germline gives CDR1 ENHRY, CDR2 SYGVKD. V lost 5 bases, J lost 0 bases, and 3 bases stayed unmatched. CDR3 nucleotides: TGTGCCATCAGTCTTGGACTAGCGGCGAACACCGGGGAGCTGTTTTTT. Protein product: CAISLGLAANTGELFF.

This chain joins TRBV2 and TRBJ1-5, with unresolved D. The V and J ends lost 5 bases and 2 bases respectively, with 10 bases between them. CDR1 and CDR2 (germline): SNHLY, FYNNEI. The CDR3 sequence is 14 residues long. Written as DNA, the CDR3 is TGTGCCAGCAGTCGCGGCAGTGGCAATCAGCCCCAGCATTTT. Amino acids: CASSRGSGNQPQHF.

The chain links TRBV7-9 to TRBJ1-3; D gene ambiguous. Looked up from germline, CDR1 is SEHNR and CDR2 is FQNEAQ (reference sequence). V dropped 3 bases and J dropped 0 bases, with 9 bases sitting between them. CDR3 size: 15 residues. DNA of the CDR3: TGTGCCAGCAGCTTTGTTTCCTTCTCTGGAAACACCATATATTTT. Translating it yields CASSFVSFSGNTIYF.

The genes are TRBV28 and TRBJ2-2; 9 bases line up with TRBD2. The length of the CDR3 is 14 residues. CDR1 and CDR2 from the germline V gene are MDHEN and SYDVKM. Germline trimming cut 6 bases from V and 1 base from J; bases unmatched to any gene: 0. The CDR3 nucleotides read TGTGCCAGCAGGACTAGCGGGAACACCGGGGAGCTGTTTTTT. Translation gives CASRTSGNTGELFF.

V and J are TRBV7-9 and TRBJ2-1, with 11 bases matching TRBD2. Germline lookup yields CDR1 SEHNR and CDR2 FQNEAQ (reference sequence). V shed 4 bases, J shed 4 bases, and the junction held 3 bases outside the gene matches. This CDR3 has 15 residues. The CDR3: CASSSGLAVYNEQFF. CDR3 DNA: TGTGCCAGCAGCTCGGGACTAGCGGTTTACAATGAGCAGTTCTTC.

V gene TRBV4-1 combines with J gene TRBJ2-7; 10 bases map to TRBD2. Unmatched junction bases numbered 7, after V lost 6 bases and J lost 2 bases. Germline V gene data show CDR1 as MGHRA and CDR2 as YSYEKL. The CDR3 loop spans 15 amino acids. The CDR3 DNA reads as TGCGCCAGCAGTCCTAGCGGGAGTGGGGCCTACGAGCAGTACTTC. This encodes CASSPSGSGAYEQYF.

This clone was found once. CDR3 loop: CATISRNRVLPPQLKYEQYF. Written as DNA, the CDR3 is TGTGCCACAATCTCGCGAAACAGGGTCCTACCACCACAACTTAAATACGAGCAGTACTTC. The J gene is TRBJ2-7, the V gene TRBV19; the D gene is possibly TRBD1 (6 bases). V lost 10 bases to trimming and J lost 4 bases, with 38 bases between them. Germline V lookup: CDR1 LNHDA, CDR2 SQIVND (reference sequence). The CDR3 consists of 20 residues.

This CDR3 is CASKGYSNQPQHF. The CDR3, as DNA: TGTGCCAGCAAGGGGTATAGCAATCAGCCCCAGCATTTT. The V call is TRBV2, the J call TRBJ1-5; a possible D gene is TRBD1 (5 bases). The germline gives CDR1 SNHLY, CDR2 FYNNEI. The CDR3 is 13 residues long. The V gene lost 7 bases and the J gene lost 0 bases, with 7 bases spanning the gap.

The rearrangement links TRBV9 to TRBJ1-2; TRBD1 is a possible D gene (5 bases). CDR1 is SGDLS, CDR2 YYNGEE, per germline. The CDR3 sequence is 14 residues long. With 0 bases removed from V and 8 bases from J, the gap between germline ends came to 14 bases. CDR3 DNA: TGTGCCAGCAGCGTAGCCGCAGTCGGGACCGGCTACACCTTC. It translates to CASSVAAVGTGYTF.

This chain connects TRBV11-2 to TRBJ2-7, with D hard to call. This CDR3 is 16 amino acids long. Germline lookup yields CDR1 SGHAT and CDR2 FQNNGV. Trimming removed 0 bases at V and 3 bases at J, with 15 bases between. The CDR3, as DNA: TGTGCCAGCAGCTTAGAATTGAGCCAGTCATACTACGAGCAGTACTTC. Translation gives CASSLELSQSYYEQYF.

The V call is TRBV11-2, the J call TRBJ1-2; perhaps TRBD1 as D (5 bases). Between the trimmed V and J ends, which lost 4 bases and 6 bases, there was a span of 12 bases. This CDR3 is built from 13 residues. Germline CDR1 and CDR2: SGHAT and FQNNGV. In DNA, the CDR3 is TGTGCCAGCAGCTCGGGACCTAGGGATGGCTACACCTTC. Translated: CASSSGPRDGYTF.